This T cell receptor (beta chain) is from a study of lymphopenia after photon versus proton radiotherapy. Points on this clone: Antigen unknown.

Study observations and caveats: Post-nadir diversity loss with photons came from oligoclonal expansion, particularly CD8+ Temra cells. In patients who died, overall survival fell as post-nadir TCR diversity dropped more.

Measured with immunoSEQ multiplex PCR; TCRdb has only the in-frame clones, and not every one. The table lists about 24,000 clones, roughly 85% of them singletons. Trimming removed 5 bases from V and 1 base from J; junction bases left unmatched: 6. CDR3 length: 15 residues. CDR1 and CDR2 from the germline V gene are MGHDK and SYGVNS. The specimen comprised peripheral blood, sampled from a patient treated with proton-based radiotherapy. The source is a woman between 70 and 85 years old with pancreatic cancer. V gene TRBV25-1 combines with J gene TRBJ1-1, with TRBD1 identical over 8 bases. DNA of the CDR3: TGTGCCAGCAGTCTCATACAGGGGGAGAACACTGAAGCTTTCTTT. Its translation is CASSLIQGENTEAFF. The full variable domain, its missing parts supplied by reference TRBV25-1 and TRBJ1-1, is EADIYQTPRYLVIGTGKKITLECSQTMGHDKMYWYQQDPGMELHLIHYSYGVNSTEKGDLSSESTVSRIRTEHFPLTLESARPSHTSQYLCASSLIQGENTEAFFGQGTRLTVV.